The clone carrying this T cell receptor (beta chain) showed up just a few times. The time point was: patch test 1, 2 weeks after DPC sensitization. Treatment noted: therapeutic diphenylcyclopropenone sensitization with weekly scalp DPC. The sample belongs to a study of human T cells and chemical hapten exposure. Per the germline V gene, CDR1 is KGHDR and CDR2 is SFDVKD. The CDR3 runs to 15 residues. The ends were cut back, 0 bases at V and 2 bases at J, with 6 bases in the middle. In the authors' methods: Individual samples carried between about 23,224 and 700,000 TCRs, with about 88,000 as the median. TCRdb redid the calling of the RACE reads with MiXCR, one entry per CDR3 protein. Here the V and J calls rest on TCRdb's processing, not on the authors' analysis. This table has tens of thousands of distinct CDR3 sequences, 25% to 40% appearing once.

This clonotype was sampled from a man in his forties with alopecia areata. Some clones in this sample may be carry-over from other donors' samples. The V and J genes are TRBV24-1 and TRBJ2-2; D gene uncertain. This sample comprised whole blood, obtained in connection with sensitization to the hapten diphenylcyclopropenone (DPC). Here the CDR3 reads CATSDLQVNTGELFF. The DNA for the CDR3 is TGTGCCACCAGTGATTTGCAAGTAAACACCGGGGAGCTGTTTTTT.